This T cell receptor beta chain was captured in a study of metastatic and nonmetastatic thyroid tumors (dated by TCRdb to about 2020). Study-wide context: Repertoires were compared across peripheral blood and tumor or nodule tissue samples from malignant and benign thyroid patients. What the research found in general, with its limitations: TCR beta diversity was reported as significantly higher in malignant tumors than in benign nodules, in both blood and tumor samples.

This clone has ten or more counts. The antigen it binds to is not known. Per-base qualities were not stored, and no clone one base away is much larger. This same CDR3 is encoded by further DNA sequences in the sample. The CDR3 runs 14 amino acids, cysteine and phenylalanine included. Solely the CDR3 DNA is kept, with 42 bases framed from the first base. V loses 3 bases of germline sequence and J loses 2 bases, and the interval between the two ends is 11 bases. Sequences LNHDA (CDR1) and SQIVND (CDR2) are obtained from the germline V gene (reference sequence). The library was generated by PCR. The sequencer listed for this sample is Illumina HiSeq 4000. The TCR beta-chain CDR3 region of each patient was profiled by high-throughput sequencing. As for the original processing: Drawing on CDR3 differences between clinicopathological groups, the researchers built a classifier meant to tell apart patients with distant-metastatic papillary thyroid cancer. The Shannon index was used to measure repertoire diversity, and the Morisita-Horn index was used to measure how similar tumor and blood repertoires were. TCRdb reprocessed the public reads (quality trimming at Q25 with fastp, clone calling with MiXCR) and kept in-frame beta chains. These V and J calls are TCRdb output, not the study's own analysis. The sample data list roughly 27,000 clones, and around a quarter of these were observed just once. The ten largest clones add up to roughly 15% of the sample.

None of the patients had been given any treatment before thyroid surgery. Patient clinical samples collected from about 2012 to 2018 were retrospectively analysed using T-cell receptor beta sequencing. The receptor was derived from a female donor with papillary thyroid cancer or a benign thyroid nodule (not recorded which). Some clones in this sample may be carry-over from other donors' samples. This chain is built from TRBV19 and TRBJ2-7; no D gene is confidently identified. The material sequenced was blood. The CDR3 region reads CASSIGQPAYEQYF. The DNA is TGTGCCAGTAGTATTGGGCAGCCCGCCTACGAGCAGTACTTC.